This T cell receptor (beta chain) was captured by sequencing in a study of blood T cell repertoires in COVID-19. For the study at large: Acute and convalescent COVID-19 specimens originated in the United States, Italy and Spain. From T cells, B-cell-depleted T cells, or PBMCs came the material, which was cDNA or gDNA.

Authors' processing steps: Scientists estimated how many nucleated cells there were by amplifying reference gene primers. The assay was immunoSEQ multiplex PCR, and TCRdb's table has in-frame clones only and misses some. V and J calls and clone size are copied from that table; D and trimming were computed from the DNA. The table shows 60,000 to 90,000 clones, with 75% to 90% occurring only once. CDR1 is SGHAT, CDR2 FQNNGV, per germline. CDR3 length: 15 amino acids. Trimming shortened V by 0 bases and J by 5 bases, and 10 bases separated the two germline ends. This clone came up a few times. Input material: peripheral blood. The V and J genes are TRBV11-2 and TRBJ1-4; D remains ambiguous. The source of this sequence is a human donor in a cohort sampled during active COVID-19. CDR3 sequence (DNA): TGTGCCAGCAGCTTAGATACCGGGAGGAATGAAAAACTGTTTTTT. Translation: CASSLDTGRNEKLFF.